The following is a T cell receptor (beta chain) sequence with its context. This clonotype was seen ten or more times. Its antigen specificity is not known. No base quality information exists; no much larger clone differs at one position. The donors were a few dozen Caucasian individuals from Russia, aged roughly 6 to 90 years, who were systemically healthy. Around 10 milliliters of peripheral blood were collected from each donor into EDTA-treated Vacutainer tubes. Ficoll-Paque density-gradient centrifugation was used to isolate PBMCs, with at least 7 million per sample. Total RNA was extracted from PBMCs with Trizol reagent, with at least 6 micrograms obtained per sample. The percentages of naive CD45RAhigh/CD27high T cells were determined by flow cytometry on a PBMC aliquot from every donor. This sample was taken from a study of blood T cells in healthy people across ages (dated by TCRdb to the mid-2010s). As for the study more broadly: In model experiments, roughly one uniquely barcoded TCR beta cDNA molecule per two T cells was captured by template switching. To track age-related changes in TCR beta repertoire diversity, the study relied on deep sequencing normalized with unique cDNA molecular identifiers. Four age groups were formed from the donors: young (average around 15 years), middle-aged (approximately 40), aged (62) and long-lived (less than 85). Donors of different ages were randomly distributed across sequencing lanes to avoid experimental bias. For two donors (one aged 18 to 30 and one aged 80 or older), the study analyzed two additional independent replicas of 1 million unique cDNA reads from the same blood draw. Overall results and qualifications from the work: The percentage of naive T cells measured by flow cytometry correlated strongly with observed TCR beta diversity. Since profiling was done on bulk unsorted PBMCs, naive and antigen-experienced compartments could not be conclusively compared. As age increased, observed TCR beta diversity per million T cells dropped in a roughly linear way, and a significant reduction was already evident by age roughly 40. Estimates of total diversity from one million sequenced T cells were regarded as lower bounds and underestimates. The long-lived group showed more naive CD4+ T cells, fewer expanded clones and increased TCR diversity than the aged group, suggesting age selection. The CMV infection status of donors was not known, potentially confounding age-related changes in expanded clonotypes.

Looking up the germline V gene yields CDR1 ENHRY and CDR2 SYGVKD. V and J are truncated by 4 bases and 6 bases respectively, leaving an intervening sequence of 9 bases. Its CDR3 holds 12 amino acids, cysteine through phenylalanine. Of the read, only the CDR3 DNA is kept; its 36 bases are in frame from base 1. Libraries were built with 5' RACE. TCRdb records Illumina HiSeq 2500 as the sequencer. A second roughly 6 to 11 cycle PCR used a sample-barcoded 5' primer and a J-beta primer mix. Each TCR beta cDNA molecule received a unique molecular identifier from a template-switch 5' adaptor carrying 12 random nucleotides. Each sample yielded at least 2.5 million CDR3-containing paired-end reads. The Mint cDNA synthesis kit, primed by a TRBC-specific oligonucleotide, was used to synthesize first-strand cDNA from all RNA. All cDNA was treated with uracil-DNA glycosylase and then went through a first 18-cycle PCR with the universal primers M1SS and BC2_uni_R. Per the original workflow: For normalization, 1 million high-quality reads were randomly selected from each sample, with every read carrying a distinct molecular identifier. Instead of being binned into consensus sequences, reads with shared molecular identifiers were discarded. MiTCR, with a Q25 quality threshold and the strictest error-elimination algorithm, was used for CDR3 identification, clonotype clustering and error correction. A nonparametric unseen species model using Euler transformation provided a lower-bound estimate of total TCR beta diversity. TCRdb cleaned the public reads at Q25 with fastp, built clones with MiXCR and kept in-frame beta chains. Every CDR3 protein is listed once, alongside the most common genes and DNA of its rows. The V and J calls and clone size come from TCRdb's table, not from the authors' own analysis. The sample contains some 1.5 million distinct CDR3 sequences, 25% to 30% of them found a single time. Together, the top ten hold roughly 8% of the sample.

The rearrangement joined TRBV10-3 to TRBJ1-2; the D gene is possibly TRBD1, with 5 bases matching. This receptor was identified in a young woman in good health. Sequencing used blood. Here the CDR3 is given as CAISAGGDGYTF. The sequenced DNA is TGTGCCATCAGTGCAGGAGGGGATGGCTACACCTTC.